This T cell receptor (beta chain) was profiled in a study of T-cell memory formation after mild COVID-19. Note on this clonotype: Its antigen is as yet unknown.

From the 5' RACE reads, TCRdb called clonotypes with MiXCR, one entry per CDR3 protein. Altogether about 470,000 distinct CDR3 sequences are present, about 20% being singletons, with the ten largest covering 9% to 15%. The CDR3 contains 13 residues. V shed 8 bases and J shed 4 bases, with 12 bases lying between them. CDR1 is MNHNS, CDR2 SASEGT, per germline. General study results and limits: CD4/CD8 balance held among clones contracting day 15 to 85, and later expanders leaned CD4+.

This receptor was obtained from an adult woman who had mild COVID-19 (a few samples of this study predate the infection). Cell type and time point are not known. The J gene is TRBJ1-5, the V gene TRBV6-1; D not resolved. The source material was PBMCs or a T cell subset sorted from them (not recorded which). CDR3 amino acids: CASANLQNQPQHF. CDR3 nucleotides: TGTGCCAGCGCCAACCTGCAAAATCAGCCCCAGCATTTT.